This TCR beta chain was sequenced in a study of T cell repertoires in cytomegalovirus infection. Turning to the study itself: Recently identified HLA-C-restricted CMV epitopes were among the peptides used.

The germline V and J ends were trimmed by 2 bases and 2 bases, with 8 bases remaining between them. Germline CDR1 and CDR2: ENHRY and SYGVKD. The CDR3 runs 14 residues. General observations from the study: Clonotype analysis showed dominance of the ex vivo response by HLA-C-restricted CMV-specific TCR beta clonotypes.

TCRdb re-called the reads through MiXCR, storing one row per CDR3 protein. The profile shows 100,000 to 150,000 distinct CDR3 sequences, roughly 32% of them singletons. This clonotype was observed many times. Its cognate antigen is unknown. The chain is built from TRBV10-3 and TRBJ2-3; D may be TRBD1 (6 bases). Sequenced here: CD8+ T cells from cultured PBMCs, sampled from culture after CMV antigen stimulation. The receptor's source is a human donor in good health (CMV status not recorded). Some clones in this sample may be carry-over from other donors' samples. The CDR3 DNA reads TGTGCCATCAGTGAGGGACAGAACACAGATACGCAGTATTTT. Translating it yields CAISEGQNTDTQYF.